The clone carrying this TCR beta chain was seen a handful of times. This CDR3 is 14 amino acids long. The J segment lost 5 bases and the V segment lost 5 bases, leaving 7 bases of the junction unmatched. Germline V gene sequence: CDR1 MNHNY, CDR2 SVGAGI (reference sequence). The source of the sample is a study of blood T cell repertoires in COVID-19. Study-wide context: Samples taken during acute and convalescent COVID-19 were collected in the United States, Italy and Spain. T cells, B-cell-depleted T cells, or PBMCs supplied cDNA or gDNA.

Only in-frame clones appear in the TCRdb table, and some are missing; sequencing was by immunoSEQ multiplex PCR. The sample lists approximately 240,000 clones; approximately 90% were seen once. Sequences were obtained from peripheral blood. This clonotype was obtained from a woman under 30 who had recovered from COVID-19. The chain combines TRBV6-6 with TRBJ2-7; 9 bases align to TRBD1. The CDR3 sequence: CASSARDRVHEQYF. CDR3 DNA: TGTGCCAGCAGTGCGCGGGACAGGGTCCACGAGCAGTACTTC.